This T cell receptor beta chain appears in the sequencing data of a study of PD-1 blockade in classical Hodgkin lymphoma. As to time point: newly diagnosed, previously untreated cHL patient sample. PBMCs representing newly diagnosed, untreated classical Hodgkin lymphoma functioned as the comparison. Clones were sequenced by immunoSEQ multiplex PCR, and TCRdb holds only the in-frame ones, with some missing. The sample contains tens of thousands of clones, approximately 91% of which appear only once. The table lists this clone with a count of one. Its target is not known. The study, taken as a whole, reports: Factors driving the repertoire differences, possibly disease activity or prior therapy, remain undefined.

The origin of this receptor is a human donor with classical Hodgkin lymphoma. The sequencing input was peripheral blood mononuclear cells (PBMCs).

This CDR3 reads CASSFERVTSYEQYF. Here the CDR3 DNA reads TGCGCCAGCAGCTTTGAGCGGGTTACGTCCTACGAGCAGTACTTC. The V call is TRBV5-1, the J call TRBJ2-7; TRBD2 is a possible D gene (6 bases). The CDR3 is 15 residues long. Germline CDR1 reads SGHRS; CDR2 reads YFSETQ. With 2 bases removed from V and 1 base from J, the gap between germline ends came to 13 bases.